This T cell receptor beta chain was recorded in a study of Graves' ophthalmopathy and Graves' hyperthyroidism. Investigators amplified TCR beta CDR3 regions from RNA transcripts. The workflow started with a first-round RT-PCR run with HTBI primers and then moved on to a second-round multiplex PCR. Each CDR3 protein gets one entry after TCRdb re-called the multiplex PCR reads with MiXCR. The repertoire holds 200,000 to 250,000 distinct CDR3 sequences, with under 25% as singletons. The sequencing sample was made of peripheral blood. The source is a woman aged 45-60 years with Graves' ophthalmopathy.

CDR3 sequence: CASSTIIDRFYGYTF. The CDR3 region has the DNA TGTGCCAGCAGCACCATCATCGACAGGTTCTACGGCTACACCTTC. The genes are TRBV6-2 or TRBV6-3 and TRBJ1-2, with D perhaps matching TRBD1 (6 bases). This CDR3 is 15 amino acids long. V lost 6 bases, J lost 8 bases, and 22 bases lay in between. CDR1 MNHEY and CDR2 SVGEGT come from the germline V gene.